Each of the 19 T cell receptor beta chains below was sequenced from the same sample in a study of graft-versus-host responses after intestinal transplantation. No antigen is known for these receptors. Only in-frame clones appear in the TCRdb table, and some are missing; sequencing was by immunoSEQ multiplex PCR. The sample yields 99,000 or so clones, about 90% seen once. The sample was unstimulated CD4+ T cells sorted from spleen or lymph node cells, taken before intestinal transplant. The receptors here all came from a human donor who received an intestinal transplant.

This clone has only one observation. The V gene is TRBV7-7, the J gene TRBJ2-5; the match to TRBD1 covers 11 bases. The CDR3 covers 14 residues. The germline CDR1 and CDR2 sequences are SSHAT and FNYEAQ (reference sequence). V was clipped by 10 bases and J by 4 bases; unmatched bases: 8. CDR3 sequence reads: CATGGQGALETQYF. Written as DNA, the CDR3 is TGTGCCACCGGCGGACAGGGGGCACTAGAGACCCAGTACTTC.

The V and J genes are TRBV5-5 and TRBJ1-5; D ambiguous. CDR1 is SGHKS, CDR2 YYEKEE, per germline (reference sequence). The CDR3 length is 14 residues. V dropped 1 base and J dropped 0 bases, with 5 bases sitting between them. The CDR3 bases are TGTGCCAGCAGCTTGTCAGGTAGCAATCAGCCCCAGCATTTT. This translates into CASSLSGSNQPQHF.

This clone was picked up a small number of times. The J gene is TRBJ2-2, the V gene TRBV10-1, with a possible D match to TRBD1 (6 bases). This CDR3 spans 14 amino acids. Trimming removed 7 bases from V and 1 base from J, with 10 bases in between. CDR1 is WNHNN and CDR2 is SYGVQD in the germline V gene (reference sequence). The CDR3 loop is CASTRGGNTGELFF. As DNA, the CDR3 is TGCGCCAGCACCCGAGGGGGGAACACCGGGGAGCTGTTTTTT.

The chain joins TRBV5-4 to TRBJ1-2, with a tentative D call TRBD1 (6 bases). Trimming stripped 0 bases from V and 5 bases from J, with 11 bases between. Per germline, CDR1 SGHNT and CDR2 YYREEE (reference sequence). This CDR3 is built from 14 residues. In nucleotides, the CDR3 is TGTGCCAGCAGCTTGGCCGGGGGCCAGTATGGCTACACCTTC. This encodes CASSLAGGQYGYTF.

The J gene is TRBJ2-5, the V gene TRBV30; the D is unclear. V lost 0 bases and J lost 5, with 7 bases in between. Germline values: CDR1 GTSNPN, CDR2 SVGIG (reference sequence). The CDR3 extends over 12 amino acids. The CDR3 region is CAWSVYAETQYF. In DNA, the CDR3 is TGTGCCTGGAGTGTATACGCGGAGACCCAGTACTTC.

This clone was counted a single time. The chain links TRBV6-5 to TRBJ2-7; maybe TRBD2 (6 bases). CDR3 length equals 15 residues. Germline lookup yields CDR1 MNHEY and CDR2 SVGAGI. V dropped 9 bases and J dropped 1 base, with 19 bases sitting between them. DNA for the CDR3: TGTGCCAGTCGCTGGGGTGCGGGATATTCCTACGAGCAGTACTTC. As protein: CASRWGAGYSYEQYF.

This sequence joins TRBV5-1 and TRBJ2-7, with TRBD2 matching over 9 bases. This CDR3 has 16 amino acids. Germline values: CDR1 SGHRS, CDR2 YFSETQ. Trimming took 2 bases from V and 6 from J; bases not matched to a gene: 12. CDR3: CASSFGPTSGLSEQYF. For the CDR3, the DNA is TGCGCCAGCAGCTTCGGGCCGACTAGCGGTTTGAGCGAGCAGTACTTC.

V usage is TRBV6-6 and J usage is TRBJ2-3; tentatively, D is TRBD1 or TRBD2 (5 bases each). The CDR3 loop spans 12 amino acids. Germline V gene lookup returns CDR1 MNHNY and CDR2 SVGAGI (reference sequence). Trimming removed 0 bases from V and 8 bases from J, with 6 bases in between. DNA for the CDR3: TGTGCCAGCAGTTACTCGGGGACTACGCAGTATTTT. This sequence encodes CASSYSGTTQYF.

V usage is TRBV12-2 and J usage is TRBJ1-1. TRBV12-2 is flagged as a pseudogene. This CDR3 is built from 14 residues. CDR3 residues: CASREGRMNTEAFF. CDR3 nucleotides: TGTGCAAGTCGAGAGGGACGGATGAACACTGAAGCTTTCTTT.

The gene calls are TRBV7-9 and TRBJ2-1; 10 nucleotides align to TRBD2. The V and J ends lost 5 bases and 1 base, in that order; junction bases with no gene match: 8. The CDR3 length is 17 residues. The germline V gene encodes CDR1 SEHNR and CDR2 FQNEAQ (reference sequence). The CDR3 nucleotides read TGTGCCAGCAGCCCCAAAGGACTAGCGGTTTCCTACAATGAGCAGTTCTTC. Protein: CASSPKGLAVSYNEQFF.

V usage is TRBV5-4 and J usage is TRBJ1-1; no clear D gene. CDR3 length: 12 amino acids. Trimming took off 5 bases at V and 3 bases at J, with 8 bases between the two ends. Germline V lookup: CDR1 SGHNT, CDR2 YYREEE (reference sequence). The CDR3 loop is CASRSVDTEAFF. In DNA form, the CDR3 reads TGTGCCAGCAGATCTGTCGACACTGAAGCTTTCTTT.

The chain couples TRBV11-2 to TRBJ2-5; D may be TRBD1 (5 bases). Trimming pared 5 bases from V and 2 bases from J, leaving 24 bases between. This CDR3 contains 18 residues. Per germline, CDR1 SGHAT and CDR2 FQNNGV. The CDR3 protein is CASSLLRPPGHTQETQYF. The CDR3 bases are TGTGCCAGCAGCCTACTACGCCCACCAGGACACACTCAAGAGACCCAGTACTTC.

The V and J genes are TRBV18 and TRBJ2-4, with 8 bases identical to TRBD1. V was pared by 3 bases and J by 7 bases, with 8 bases of the junction left unmatched. The CDR3 spans 15 residues. Germline V gene data show CDR1 as KGHSH and CDR2 as LQKENI. The CDR3 sequence: CASSPVDRGRNIQYF. CDR3 nucleotides: TGTGCCAGCTCACCTGTCGACAGGGGAAGGAACATTCAGTACTTC.

The rearrangement links TRBV5-1 to TRBJ1-1; 8 positions match TRBD1. From germline, CDR1 is SGHRS and CDR2 YFSETQ. CDR3 length: 15 residues. V shed 2 bases, J shed 1 base, and the junction held 4 bases outside the gene matches. The CDR3: CASSFGTGGNTEAFF. CDR3 in DNA: TGCGCCAGCAGCTTCGGTACAGGGGGGAACACTGAAGCTTTCTTT.

A few counts support this clone. The rearrangement uses TRBV5-5 and TRBJ1-4; TRBD1 agrees at 7 bases. CDR1 and CDR2 (germline): SGHKS, YYEKEE (reference sequence). J gave up 2 bases and V 0 bases, and 4 bases lay outside the gene matches. There are 16 residues in the CDR3. CDR3 nucleotide sequence: TGTGCCAGCAGCTTGGGACAGGGAGGGACTAATGAAAAACTGTTTTTT. Translation: CASSLGQGGTNEKLFF.

The CDR3 region is CASSRLAGESYEQYF. CDR3 DNA sequence: TGTGCCAGCAGCCGCTTAGCGGGAGAATCCTACGAGCAGTACTTC. This rearrangement joins TRBV11-1 to TRBJ2-7, with TRBD2 matching over 9 bases. Germline CDR1 reads SGHAT; CDR2 reads FQDESV (reference sequence). The CDR3 sequence is 15 residues long. V dropped 5 bases and J dropped 1; count of bases not matched to a gene: 6.

The rearrangement joins TRBV5-1 to TRBJ2-3; no reliable D call. Per the germline V gene, CDR1 is SGHRS and CDR2 is YFSETQ. Trimming left V 7 bases short and J 3 bases short, with 9 bases between. CDR3 length: 12 amino acids. CDR3 nucleotides: TGCGCCAGCTCCCAGTCTACAGATACGCAGTATTTT. This gives the protein CASSQSTDTQYF. The full variable domain, with the rest looked up from reference TRBV5-1 and TRBJ2-3, is KAGVTQTPRYLIKTRGQQVTLSCSPISGHRSVSWYQQTPGQGLQFLFEYFSETQRNKGNFPGRFSGRQFSNSRSEMNVSTLELGDSALYLCASSQSTDTQYFGPGTRLTVL.

J is TRBJ2-3 and V is TRBV10-1; TRBD2 aligns across 10 bases. Per the germline V gene, CDR1 is WNHNN and CDR2 is SYGVQD (reference sequence). J lost 4 bases, V lost 5 bases, and 0 bases had no gene match. This CDR3 spans 13 amino acids. The CDR3 nucleotides are TGCGCCAGCAGTAGCGGGGGGGCAGATACGCAGTATTTT. Its protein is CASSSGGADTQYF.

The J gene is TRBJ2-1, the V gene TRBV2; D is perhaps TRBD2 (5 bases). CDR3 length equals 16 residues. Germline V gene data show CDR1 as SNHLY and CDR2 as FYNNEI. V shed 0 bases and J shed 0 bases, with 9 bases lying between them. CDR3 nucleotides: TGTGCCAGCAGTGAAGCGCTTGGGAGCTCCTACAATGAGCAGTTCTTC. This encodes CASSEALGSSYNEQFF.